This TCR beta chain comes out of a study of T-cell reconstitution after alpha-beta-depleted transplantation in children. Construction of the TCRbeta library involved unique molecular identifiers. TCRdb reprocessed the PCR reads with MiXCR, giving one entry per CDR3 protein. The sample shows a few hundred thousand distinct CDR3 sequences, over 20% of them seen only once. Germline V gives CDR1 SGHVS, CDR2 FNYEAQ. The junction had 3 bases not matched to a gene; V was cut back by 3 bases and J by 9 bases. The length of the CDR3 is 14 residues. This clonotype was picked up many times. The material sequenced was PBMCs, taken before TCRalphabeta/CD19-depleted stem cell transplant. The chain is built from TRBV7-6 and TRBJ1-6; TRBD1 matches 9 bases. This TCR came from a boy under two years old with Wiskott-Aldrich syndrome, due to receive a stem cell transplant. The CDR3 region is CASSLGQGGSPLHF. The CDR3, as DNA: TGTGCCAGCAGCTTGGGACAGGGAGGTTCACCCCTCCACTTT.